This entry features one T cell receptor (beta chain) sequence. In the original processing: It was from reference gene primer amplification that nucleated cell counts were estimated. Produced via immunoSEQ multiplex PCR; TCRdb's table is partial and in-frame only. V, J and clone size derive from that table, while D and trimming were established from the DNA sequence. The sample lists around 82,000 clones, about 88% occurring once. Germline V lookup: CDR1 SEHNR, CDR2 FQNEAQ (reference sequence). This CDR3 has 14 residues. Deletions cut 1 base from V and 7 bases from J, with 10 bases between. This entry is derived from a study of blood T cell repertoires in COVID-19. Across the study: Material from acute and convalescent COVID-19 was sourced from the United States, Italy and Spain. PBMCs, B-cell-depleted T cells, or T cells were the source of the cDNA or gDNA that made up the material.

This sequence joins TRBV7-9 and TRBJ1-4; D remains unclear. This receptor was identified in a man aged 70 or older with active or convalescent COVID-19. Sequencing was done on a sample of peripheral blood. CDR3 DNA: TGTGCCAGCAGCTTAGTAACGGGTAGTGAAAAACTGTTTTTT. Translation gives CASSLVTGSEKLFF.